The 23 T cell receptor beta chains listed next were all sequenced from one sample in a study of CD8+ T cells in alopecia areata. Extracted RNA was reverse transcribed, and the resulting cDNA served as sequencing template. Profiled with immunoSEQ multiplex PCR; TCRdb holds only in-frame clones, not every one. Counted here are roughly 200,000 clones, roughly 56% occurring once; the ten biggest clones make up roughly 5.3%. The specimen was CD8+ T cells sorted from blood. The receptor source for this set is a human donor in good health.

The chain's CDR3 is CASSRRTDSLNTEAFF. The CDR3 DNA reads as TGTGCCAGCAGCCGTCGGACAGACTCTCTGAACACTGAAGCTTTCTTT. This chain links TRBV13 with TRBJ1-1; a possible D gene is TRBD1 (6 bases). The CDR3 consists of 16 residues. Germline lookup yields CDR1 PRHDT and CDR2 FYEKMQ (reference sequence). Trimming took off 5 bases at V and 0 bases at J, with 16 bases between the two ends.

The chain employs TRBV2 and TRBJ2-7; D might be TRBD2 (6 bases). Germline loops: CDR1 SNHLY, CDR2 FYNNEI. The CDR3 covers 15 residues. V was pared by 2 bases and J by 0 bases, with 11 bases between. CDR3 protein: CASSEWAGSSYEQYF. The CDR3 DNA reads TGTGCCAGCAGTGAATGGGCGGGGAGCTCCTACGAGCAGTACTTC. The variable domain in full, completed from reference TRBV2 and TRBJ2-7, reads EPEVTQTPSHQVTQMGQEVILRCVPISNHLYFYWYRQILGQKVEFLVSFYNNEISEKSEIFDDQFSVERPDGSNFTLKIRSTKLEDSAMYFCASSEWAGSSYEQYFGPGTRLTVT.

The genes are TRBV2 and TRBJ2-7, with 12 bases lining up with TRBD1. CDR1 and CDR2 from the germline V gene are SNHLY and FYNNEI. V trimming: 7 bases; J trimming: 5 bases; junction bases outside the gene matches: 6. The length of the CDR3 is 14 residues. This chain's CDR3 is CASKGQGALNEQYF. In DNA, the CDR3 is TGTGCCAGCAAGGGACAGGGGGCTCTCAACGAGCAGTACTTC.

This clone was seen a handful of times. This chain links TRBV19 with TRBJ2-7; TRBD1 matches at 7 bases. The CDR3 is 14 residues long. Germline trimming cut 3 bases from V and 3 bases from J; bases unmatched to any gene: 5. The germline V gene encodes CDR1 LNHDA and CDR2 SQIVND (reference sequence). DNA for the CDR3: TGTGCCAGTAGTATCGGTTCAGGGGGCTACGAGCAGTACTTC. Translated, it gives CASSIGSGGYEQYF.

The V call is TRBV27, the J call TRBJ1-2, with TRBD1 matching 7 bases. V was clipped by 6 bases and J by 2 bases; unmatched bases: 6. There are 14 residues in the CDR3. The germline V gene encodes CDR1 MNHEY and CDR2 SMNVEV (reference sequence). The CDR3: CASSPTGTNYGYTF. The CDR3 DNA reads as TGTGCCAGCAGCCCGACAGGGACCAACTATGGCTACACCTTC.

V is TRBV9 and J is TRBJ2-2; 16 bases align to TRBD2. The germline V gene encodes CDR1 SGDLS and CDR2 YYNGEE. The junction had 5 bases not matched to a gene; V was cut back by 3 bases and J by 0 bases. The CDR3 sequence is 19 residues long. This CDR3 reads CASSAPGLAGGTNTGELFF. The DNA for the CDR3 is TGTGCCAGCAGCGCCCCGGGACTAGCGGGGGGGACGAACACCGGGGAGCTGTTTTTT. Based on the CDR3 plus reference TRBV9 and TRBJ2-2, the full variable domain is DSGVTQTPKHLITATGQRVTLRCSPRSGDLSVYWYQQSLDQGLQFLIQYYNGEERAKGNILERFSAQQFPDLHSELNLSSLELGDSALYFCASSAPGLAGGTNTGELFFGEGSRLTVL.

This chain connects TRBV5-1 to TRBJ1-2; possible D gene TRBD1, 5 bases. V was clipped by 7 bases and J by 6 bases, with 13 bases between them. CDR3 size: 12 residues. Germline CDR1 is SGHRS and CDR2 is YFSETQ. CDR3 sequence (DNA): TGCGCCAGCGCCGGGGGACGAGATGGCTACACCTTC. It translates to CASAGGRDGYTF.

The chain couples TRBV9 to TRBJ2-5; D not certain. This CDR3 region has 13 residues. V dropped 4 bases and J dropped 7 bases, with 14 bases sitting between them. In germline, CDR1 is SGDLS, CDR2 YYNGEE. The DNA of the CDR3 is TGTGCCAGCAGCTCACCCCAAATGGGGACCCAGTACTTC. It codes for CASSSPQMGTQYF.

The gene calls are TRBV9 and TRBJ2-3; no definite D call. The CDR3 length is 15 residues. The V gene's germline CDR1 is SGDLS and CDR2 YYNGEE. Trimming pared 2 bases from V and 2 bases from J, leaving 12 bases between. The CDR3: CASSVARTSTDTQYF. CDR3 in DNA: TGTGCCAGCAGCGTGGCCAGGACCTCCACAGATACGCAGTATTTT.

The CDR3 protein is CAWREWGGSIDEQFF. The CDR3 DNA follows: TGTGCCTGGAGAGAGTGGGGGGGAAGTATCGATGAGCAGTTCTTC. The rearrangement links TRBV30 to TRBJ2-1; 7 positions agree with TRBD2. This CDR3 region has 15 residues. Looked up from germline, CDR1 is GTSNPN and CDR2 is SVGIG (reference sequence). Trimming cost V 3 bases and J 8 bases; bases outside gene matches: 13.

The rearrangement joins TRBV9 to TRBJ2-5; 9 bases agree with TRBD2. CDR1 and CDR2 from the germline V gene are SGDLS and YYNGEE. V lost 3 bases, J lost 2 bases, and 2 bases stayed unmatched. The CDR3 extends over 14 amino acids. CDR3 DNA sequence: TGTGCCAGCAGCGGTACTAGCGGGCAAGAGACCCAGTACTTC. This sequence encodes CASSGTSGQETQYF.

This clone was observed many times. The rearrangement joins TRBV7-9 to TRBJ1-1, with D hard to call. Trimming took off 4 bases at V and 0 bases at J, with 12 bases between the two ends. The CDR3 is 15 residues long. Germline CDR1 and CDR2: SEHNR and FQNEAQ (reference sequence). The CDR3 bases are TGTGCCAGCAGCTCCTACGACGCATTGAACACTGAAGCTTTCTTT. Amino acids: CASSSYDALNTEAFF.

This clone has only one observation. Sequence at one end of the junction differs from germline and may be a read error. The J gene is TRBJ2-1, the V gene TRBV15; perhaps TRBD2 as D (6 bases). The CDR3 runs to 11 residues. CDR1 LNHNV and CDR2 YYDKDF come from the germline V gene (reference sequence). The DNA of the CDR3 is TGTGCCACCAGCAGGGAAGGGACTTGGGTCTTC. Its translation is CATSREGTWVF.

This clone was seen a few times. The V gene is TRBV29-1, the J gene TRBJ2-5; unclear D gene. V shed 2 bases and J shed 1 base, with 5 bases lying between them. From germline, CDR1 is SQVTM and CDR2 ANQGSEA. This CDR3 has 12 amino acids. The CDR3 region is CSVELGQETQYF. CDR3 sequence (DNA): TGCAGCGTTGAACTGGGCCAAGAGACCCAGTACTTC.

The chain couples TRBV7-9 to TRBJ2-7; no firm D call. This CDR3 spans 14 amino acids. Germline CDR1 reads SEHNR; CDR2 reads FQNEAQ (reference sequence). Trimming removed 2 bases at V and 2 bases at J, with 10 bases between. In nucleotides, the CDR3 is TGTGCCAGCAGCTTACCAGGAAGCCCCTACGAGCAGTACTTC. This encodes CASSLPGSPYEQYF. The entire variable domain, with the rest obtained from reference TRBV7-9 and TRBJ2-7, is as follows: DTGVSQNPRHKITKRGQNVTFRCDPISEHNRLYWYRQTLGQGPEFLTYFQNEAQLEKSRLLSDRFSAERPKGSFSTLEIQRTEQGDSAMYLCASSLPGSPYEQYFGPGTRLTVT.

V and J are TRBV9 and TRBJ1-1, with 10 positions matching TRBD1. Trimming took 2 bases from V and 6 from J; bases not matched to a gene: 4. Germline CDR1 SGDLS, CDR2 YYNGEE. The CDR3 length is 14 residues. The chain's CDR3 is CASSVDRGRAEAFF. The CDR3 DNA follows: TGTGCCAGCAGCGTGGACAGGGGGAGGGCTGAAGCTTTCTTT.

The CDR3 is CASSLQYTETNYGYTF. DNA for the CDR3: TGTGCCAGCAGCCTCCAATACACAGAGACTAACTATGGCTACACCTTC. V is TRBV7-9 and J is TRBJ1-2; D gene ambiguous. This CDR3 has 16 residues. The ends were cut back, 5 bases at V and 0 bases at J, with 16 bases in the middle. Germline V gives CDR1 SEHNR, CDR2 FQNEAQ (reference sequence). Complete variable domain (other parts from reference TRBV7-9 and TRBJ1-2): DTGVSQNPRHKITKRGQNVTFRCDPISEHNRLYWYRQTLGQGPEFLTYFQNEAQLEKSRLLSDRFSAERPKGSFSTLEIQRTEQGDSAMYLCASSLQYTETNYGYTFGSGTRLTVV.

The chain joins TRBV6-5 to TRBJ1-2; D is perhaps TRBD1 (5 bases). Trimming removed 2 bases from V and 6 bases from J, with 10 bases in between. Germline-derived CDR1 and CDR2 are MNHEY and SVGAGI. There are 13 residues in the CDR3. CDR3 DNA sequence: TGTGCCAGCAGTTACGGGGGAGGGAATGGCTACACCTTC. Translating it yields CASSYGGGNGYTF.

The chain joins TRBV6-5 to TRBJ2-5; a weak D match, TRBD2 (5 bases). Germline loops: CDR1 MNHEY, CDR2 SVGAGI. This CDR3 is 14 amino acids long. V was cut by 5 bases and J by 1 base, with 11 bases left in between. CDR3 protein: CASSLGGSQETQYF. The CDR3 DNA is TGTGCCAGCAGTCTTGGTGGGAGCCAAGAGACCCAGTACTTC.

V gene TRBV23-1 combines with J gene TRBJ1-5, with D tentatively TRBD1 (5 bases). TRBV23-1 has ORF status, its function being uncertain. This CDR3 has 18 residues. The V gene lost 0 bases and the J gene lost 2 bases, with 17 bases spanning the gap. The CDR3: CASSQSSHRSSGNQPQHF. CDR3 nucleotide sequence: TGCGCCAGCAGTCAATCGTCCCACAGGTCCTCGGGCAATCAGCCCCAGCATTTT.

Turning to this clone: The sample carries other DNA sequences with the same CDR3. The V and J genes are TRBV5-6 and TRBJ1-1; D gene uncertain. This CDR3 is built from 12 residues. Trimming stripped 1 base from V and 6 bases from J, with 7 bases between. CDR1 is SGHDT and CDR2 is YYEEEE in the germline V gene. The CDR3 bases are TGTGCCAGCAGCTTGAGAGGGTCTGAAGCTTTCTTT. Translated: CASSLRGSEAFF.

The chain carries TRBV27 and TRBJ2-5; weak D call: TRBD1 (6 bases). The CDR3 is made up of 15 amino acids. Between the trimmed V and J ends, which lost 2 bases and 0 bases, there was a span of 10 bases. From germline, CDR1 is MNHEY and CDR2 SMNVEV (reference sequence). CDR3 sequence (DNA): TGTGCCAGCAGTTTAGCAGGACAGTACCAAGAGACCCAGTACTTC. Protein: CASSLAGQYQETQYF.

The chain links TRBV5-4 to TRBJ2-3; D remains unclear. The V and J ends lost 4 bases and 0 bases respectively, with 15 bases between them. The length of the CDR3 is 16 residues. Per germline, CDR1 SGHNT and CDR2 YYREEE (reference sequence). The CDR3 DNA reads TGTGCCAGCAGCGTCCTCGAGGCGCCTAGCACAGATACGCAGTATTTT. It yields the protein CASSVLEAPSTDTQYF.